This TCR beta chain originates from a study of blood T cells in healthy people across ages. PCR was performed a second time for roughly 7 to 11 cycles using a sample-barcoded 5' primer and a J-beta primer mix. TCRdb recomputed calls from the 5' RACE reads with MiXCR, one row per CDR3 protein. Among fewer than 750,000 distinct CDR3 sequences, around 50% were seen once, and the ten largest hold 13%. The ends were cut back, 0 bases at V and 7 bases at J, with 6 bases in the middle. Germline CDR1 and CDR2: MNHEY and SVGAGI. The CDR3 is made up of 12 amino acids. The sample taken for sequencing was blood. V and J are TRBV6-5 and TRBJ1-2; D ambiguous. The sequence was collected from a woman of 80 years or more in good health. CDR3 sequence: CASSYSAGGYTF. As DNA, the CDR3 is TGTGCCAGCAGTTACTCGGCGGGTGGCTACACCTTC.